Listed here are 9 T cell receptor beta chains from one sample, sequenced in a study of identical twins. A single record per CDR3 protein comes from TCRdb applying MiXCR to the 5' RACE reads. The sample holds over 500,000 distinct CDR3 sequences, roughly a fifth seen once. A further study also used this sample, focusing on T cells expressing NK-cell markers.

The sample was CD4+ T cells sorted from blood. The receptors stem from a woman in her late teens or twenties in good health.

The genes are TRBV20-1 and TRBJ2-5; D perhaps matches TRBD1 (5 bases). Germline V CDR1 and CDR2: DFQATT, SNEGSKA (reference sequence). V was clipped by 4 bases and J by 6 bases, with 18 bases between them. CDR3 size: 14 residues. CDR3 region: CSATDRALGKTQYF. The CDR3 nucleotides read TGCAGTGCTACCGACAGAGCCTTAGGAAAGACCCAGTACTTC.

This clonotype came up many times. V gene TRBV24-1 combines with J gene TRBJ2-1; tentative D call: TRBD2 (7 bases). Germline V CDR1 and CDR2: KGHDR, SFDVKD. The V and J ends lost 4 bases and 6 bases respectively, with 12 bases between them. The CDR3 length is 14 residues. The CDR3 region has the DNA TGTGCCACCAGTGACGGGGGGCGATCCAATGAGCAGTTCTTC. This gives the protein CATSDGGRSNEQFF.

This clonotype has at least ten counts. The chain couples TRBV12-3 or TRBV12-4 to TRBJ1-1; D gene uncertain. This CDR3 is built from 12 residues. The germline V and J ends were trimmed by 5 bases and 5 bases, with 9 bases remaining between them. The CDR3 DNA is TGTGCCAGCAGTCCGACCAGGACTGAAGCTTTCTTT. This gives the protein CASSPTRTEAFF.

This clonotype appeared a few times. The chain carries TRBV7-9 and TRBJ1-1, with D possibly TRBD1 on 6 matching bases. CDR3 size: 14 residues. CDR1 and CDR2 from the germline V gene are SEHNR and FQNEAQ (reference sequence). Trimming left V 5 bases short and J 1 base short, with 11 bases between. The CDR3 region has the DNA TGTGCCAGCAGCGTAACAGGGTCGAACACTGAAGCTTTCTTT. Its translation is CASSVTGSNTEAFF.

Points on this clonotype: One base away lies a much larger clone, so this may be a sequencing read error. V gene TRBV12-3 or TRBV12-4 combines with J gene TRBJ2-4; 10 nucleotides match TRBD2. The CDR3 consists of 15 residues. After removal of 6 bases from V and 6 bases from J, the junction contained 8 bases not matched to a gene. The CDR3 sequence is CASRSAGGPRNIQYF. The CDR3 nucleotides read TGTGCCAGCAGGTCAGCGGGAGGGCCCAGAAACATTCAGTACTTC.

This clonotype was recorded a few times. CDR3: CASSLTGGKYEQYF. DNA of the CDR3: TGTGCCAGCAGCTTAACAGGCGGTAAATACGAGCAGTACTTC. V and J are TRBV7-3 and TRBJ2-7; D unresolved. The germline gives CDR1 SGHTA, CDR2 FQGTGA. The V gene lost 0 bases and the J gene lost 4 bases, with 10 bases spanning the gap. CDR3 size: 14 residues.

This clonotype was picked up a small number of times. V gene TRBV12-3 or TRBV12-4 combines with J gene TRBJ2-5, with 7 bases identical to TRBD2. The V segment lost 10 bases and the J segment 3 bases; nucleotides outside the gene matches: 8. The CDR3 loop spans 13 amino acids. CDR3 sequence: CATRTSSEETQYF. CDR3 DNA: TGTGCCACCAGGACTAGTTCTGAAGAGACCCAGTACTTC.

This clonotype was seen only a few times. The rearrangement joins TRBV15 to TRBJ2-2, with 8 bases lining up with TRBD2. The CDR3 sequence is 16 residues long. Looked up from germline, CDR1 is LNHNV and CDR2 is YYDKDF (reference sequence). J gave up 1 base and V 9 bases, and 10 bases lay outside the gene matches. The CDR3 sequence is CATVEVGLGNTGELFF. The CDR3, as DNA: TGTGCCACAGTTGAGGTGGGACTAGGGAACACCGGGGAGCTGTTTTTT.

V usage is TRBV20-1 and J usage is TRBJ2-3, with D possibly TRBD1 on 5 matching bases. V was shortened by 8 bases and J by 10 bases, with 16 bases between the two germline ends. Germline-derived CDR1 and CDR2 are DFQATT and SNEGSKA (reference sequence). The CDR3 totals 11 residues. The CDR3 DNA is TGCAGTTCGCGGCGGCAGGGCCCGCAGTATTTT. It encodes CSSRRQGPQYF.